The T cell receptor (beta chain) under discussion was sequenced for a study of CD8+CD57+ T cells in acquired aplastic anemia. The CDR3 loop spans 13 amino acids. Trimming stripped 4 bases from V and 9 bases from J, with 13 bases between. CDR1 is SEHNR and CDR2 is FQNEAQ in the germline V gene (reference sequence). The template for TCR beta VDJ and CDR3 sequence profiling was genomic DNA. MiXCR, run by TCRdb on the reads, gives a single entry per CDR3 protein. The sample lists over 150,000 distinct CDR3 sequences; 71% were seen once. An expansion of CD8+CD57+ cells by flow cytometry had been shown in patients chosen for sequencing.

The sequence was collected from a human donor with aplastic anemia. The chain is built from TRBV7-9 and TRBJ2-1; the D gene is possibly TRBD2 (7 bases). Sequences were obtained from sorted CD4+, CD8+, or CD8+CD57+ T cells (not recorded which) from PBMCs. The DNA for the CDR3 is TGTGCCAGCAGCTCACAGGGACTAAGTGAGCAGTTCTTC. This sequence encodes CASSSQGLSEQFF.